Presented here are 31 T cell receptor beta chains from one specimen sequenced in a study of T cells in Graves' hyperthyroidism and ophthalmopathy. Amplification yielded TCR beta CDR3 regions, with RNA transcripts as the source. HTBI primers were used for first-round RT-PCR of the TCR CDR3. Using its own MiXCR run on the multiplex PCR reads, TCRdb lists one record per CDR3 protein. The data hold about 640,000 distinct CDR3 sequences, with about a fifth observed a single time. Sequencing was done on a sample of blood. These receptor sequences come from a man in his thirties or forties with Graves' ophthalmopathy.

This clonotype was observed a handful of times. This chain uses TRBV5-5 with TRBJ2-2; TRBD1 might be the D (6 bases). The germline V gene encodes CDR1 SGHKS and CDR2 YYEKEE (reference sequence). V was cut by 3 bases and J by 3 bases, with 15 bases left in between. The CDR3 has 16 residues. The CDR3: CASSYYRELDTGELFF. The CDR3 DNA is TGTGCCAGCAGCTACTACAGGGAATTGGACACCGGGGAGCTGTTTTTT.

This clonotype came up many times. The chain employs TRBV12-3 or TRBV12-4 and TRBJ2-3; D call uncertain. This CDR3 comprises 14 residues. Trimming pared 3 bases from V and 4 bases from J, leaving 11 bases between. CDR3 nucleotide sequence: TGTGCCAGCAGTTTTGTTCTAGTTTCAGATACGCAGTATTTT. As protein: CASSFVLVSDTQYF.

This chain joins TRBV6-1 and TRBJ1-2; unclear D gene. This CDR3 has 13 residues. The ends were cut back, 2 bases at V and 2 bases at J, with 6 bases in the middle. Germline V lookup: CDR1 MNHNS, CDR2 SASEGT. CDR3 nucleotide sequence: TGTGCCAGCAGTGAAAAAAGAAACTATGGCTACACCTTC. Its protein is CASSEKRNYGYTF.

This clonotype was counted between two and nine times. The chain carries TRBV6-1 and TRBJ1-1; 7 bases map to TRBD1. CDR1 and CDR2 (germline): MNHNS, SASEGT. The CDR3 covers 14 residues. V shed 7 bases and J 5 bases; nucleotides not matched to a gene: 10. CDR3 sequence (DNA): TGTGCCAGCACCGGGAGGAGGGGGCGGACTGAAGCTTTCTTT. Its protein is CASTGRRGRTEAFF.

This clonotype showed up just a few times. The gene calls are TRBV10-1 and TRBJ2-3; perhaps TRBD1 as D (6 bases). Trimming shortened V by 2 bases and J by 3 bases, and 12 bases separated the two germline ends. CDR1 is WNHNN, CDR2 SYGVQD, per germline (reference sequence). The CDR3 loop spans 15 amino acids. The CDR3 DNA reads TGCGCCAGCAGTGAGCAGGGACAAAGGACAGATACGCAGTATTTT. It codes for CASSEQGQRTDTQYF.

Remarks on this clonotype: A much larger clonotype is one base distant, so this may be a read error. The chain employs TRBV5-1 and TRBJ2-1, with a weak D call TRBD1 (6 bases). The CDR3 is made up of 13 amino acids. From germline, CDR1 is SGHRS and CDR2 YFSETQ. The CDR3 coding sequence is TGCGCCAGCAACAGGGCAGGGGACAATGAGCAGTCCTTC. It encodes CASNRAGDNEQSF.

This clonotype was observed at least ten times. V gene TRBV2 combines with J gene TRBJ1-5; no clear D gene. The CDR3 has 14 residues. Germline loops: CDR1 SNHLY, CDR2 FYNNEI. The V end lost 5 bases, the J end lost 2 bases, and 10 bases lay between the germline ends. The CDR3 reads CASSFSQRNQPQHF. DNA for the CDR3: TGTGCCAGCAGTTTCAGCCAGCGCAATCAGCCCCAGCATTTT.

This chain uses TRBV28 with TRBJ2-2; no definite D call. V dropped 4 bases and J dropped 7 bases, with 10 bases sitting between them. The germline V gene has CDR1 MDHEN and CDR2 SYDVKM. CDR3 length: 13 residues. CDR3 residues: CASSSFLDGELFF. DNA for the CDR3: TGTGCCAGCAGTTCGTTTTTAGACGGGGAGCTGTTTTTT.

CDR3 DNA sequence: TGTGCCAGCAGCCTCCGTTACAATGAGCAGTACTTC. Translating gives CASSLRYNEQYF. The chain employs TRBV28 and TRBJ2-1; D unresolved. With the DNA end fitting TRBJ2-7 better, the J assignment may be wrong. There are 12 residues in the CDR3. Germline V gene lookup returns CDR1 MDHEN and CDR2 SYDVKM.

The V call is TRBV6-2 or TRBV6-3, the J call TRBJ2-1; D is unresolved. The V end lost 2 bases, the J end lost 0 bases, and 8 bases lay between the germline ends. From germline, CDR1 is MNHEY and CDR2 SVGEGT. The CDR3 runs 15 residues. The CDR3 here is CASSYRAGSYNEQFF. Written as DNA, the CDR3 is TGTGCCAGCAGTTACCGGGCCGGCTCCTACAATGAGCAGTTCTTC.

This clonotype occurred many times. The CDR3 sequence is CASSLEGQRNQPQHF. The CDR3, as DNA: TGTGCCAGCAGCTTGGAGGGACAGCGTAATCAGCCCCAGCATTTT. V gene TRBV5-8 combines with J gene TRBJ1-5, with 7 nucleotides matching TRBD1. CDR3 size: 15 residues. V lost 0 bases to trimming and J lost 4 bases; unmatched junction nucleotides: 4. Germline CDR1 is SGHTS and CDR2 is YDEGEE. The full variable domain, completed using reference TRBV5-8 and TRBJ1-5, is EAGVTQSPTHLIKTRGQQATLRCSPISGHTSVYWYQQALGLGLQFLLWYDEGEERNRGNFPPRFSGRQFPNYSSELNVNALELEDSALYLCASSLEGQRNQPQHFGDGTRLSIL.

This clonotype was detected ten times or more. The chain carries TRBV7-9 and TRBJ2-5, with D perhaps assigned TRBD1 or TRBD2 (5 bases each). The V gene lost 3 bases and the J gene lost 5 bases, with 13 bases spanning the gap. The CDR3 is 14 amino acids. Germline CDR1 reads SEHNR; CDR2 reads FQNEAQ (reference sequence). The CDR3 DNA reads TGTGCCAGCAGCTTCCCTTGGGGGTCGGAGACCCAGTACTTC. This encodes CASSFPWGSETQYF.

This clonotype was observed at least ten times. The rearrangement joins TRBV28 to TRBJ2-1, with 14 bases matching TRBD2. The CDR3 length is 16 residues. Germline-derived CDR1 and CDR2 are MDHEN and SYDVKM. V lost 4 bases to trimming and J lost 8 bases; unmatched junction nucleotides: 7. The CDR3 loop reads CASSSGTSGSIYEQFF. CDR3 coding DNA: TGTGCCAGCAGTTCGGGGACTAGCGGGAGTATCTATGAGCAGTTCTTC.

With regard to this clonotype: One end of the junction is discordant with germline, which a read error may explain. J is TRBJ1-1 and V is TRBV10-3, with 9 bases fitting TRBD1. Germline CDR1 and CDR2: ENHRY and SYGVKD. The CDR3 is 13 residues long. In DNA, the CDR3 is TGTGCCAGCAGTTACGGGACAGGGCGACAAGCTTTCTTT. Encoded protein: CASSYGTGRQAFF.

This clonotype was found many times. This chain joins TRBV28 and TRBJ2-1, with 11 bases that match TRBD2. CDR3 length: 16 residues. V dropped 2 bases and J dropped 10; count of bases not matched to a gene: 10. From germline, CDR1 is MDHEN and CDR2 SYDVKM. The CDR3 region is CASSLLSSGRPREQFF. The CDR3 DNA is TGTGCCAGCAGTTTACTTTCTAGCGGGAGGCCCAGGGAGCAGTTCTTC. The full variable domain, with the rest looked up from reference TRBV28 and TRBJ2-1, is DVKVTQSSRYLVKRTGEKVFLECVQDMDHENMFWYRQDPGLGLRLIYFSYDVKMKEKGDIPEGYSVSREKKERFSLILESASTNQTSMYLCASSLLSSGRPREQFFGPGTRLTVL.

The rearrangement joins TRBV29-1 to TRBJ2-1, with D tentatively TRBD2 (5 bases). V shed 6 bases and J shed 10 bases, with 22 bases lying between them. This CDR3 has 14 amino acids. Germline V gene data show CDR1 as SQVTM and CDR2 as ANQGSEA. The CDR3 DNA is TGCAGCGTCGTATCTATTGGGGAGCTGTTCGAGCAGTTCTTC. Translated: CSVVSIGELFEQFF.

The V gene is TRBV7-6, the J gene TRBJ2-6; D possibly corresponds to TRBD1 (6 bases). This CDR3 region has 18 residues. V gave up 5 bases and J gave up 0 bases, with 17 bases separating them. Looked up from germline, CDR1 is SGHVS and CDR2 is FNYEAQ. CDR3 loop: CASSPRTEKTSGANVLTF. The DNA for the CDR3 is TGTGCCAGCAGCCCCCGGACAGAGAAAACCTCTGGGGCCAACGTCCTGACTTTC. Using reference TRBV7-6 and TRBJ2-6 for the parts outside the CDR3, the full variable domain is GAGVSQSPRYKVTKRGQDVALRCDPISGHVSLYWYRQALGQGPEFLTYFNYEAQQDKSGLPNDRFSAERPEGSISTLTIQRTEQRDSAMYRCASSPRTEKTSGANVLTFGAGSRLTVL.

For this clonotype: A read error may be the cause here, since a much bigger clone is one base away. The rearrangement links TRBV28 to TRBJ2-7; 10 nucleotides align to TRBD1. The length of the CDR3 is 19 residues. Germline V CDR1 and CDR2: MDHEN, SYDVKM. Germline trimming cut 1 base from V and 6 bases from J; bases unmatched to any gene: 18. The CDR3: CASSLYSGTGAVFAREQYF. The CDR3 region has the DNA TGTGCCAGCAGTTTATACAGCGGGACAGGGGCCGTCTTCGCACGCGAGCAGTACTTC.

The genes are TRBV10-3 and TRBJ2-7; 10 bases map to TRBD2. CDR3 size: 18 residues. The germline V gene encodes CDR1 ENHRY and CDR2 SYGVKD. With V trimmed by 0 bases and J by 4 bases, 12 bases remained unmatched. This chain's CDR3 is CAISESTGAGGIPYEQYF. In DNA, the CDR3 is TGTGCCATCAGTGAGTCGACAGGAGCGGGAGGGATCCCGTACGAGCAGTACTTC.

The chain joins TRBV3-1 to TRBJ1-2, with TRBD1 matching over 7 bases. In germline, CDR1 is LGHDT, CDR2 YNNKEL (reference sequence). The CDR3 runs to 15 residues. The V gene end was trimmed by 1 base and the J gene end by 1 base; junction bases not matched to a gene: 3. The CDR3 spells CASSQAGTDNYGYTF. The CDR3 coding sequence is TGTGCCAGCAGCCAAGCTGGGACAGATAACTATGGCTACACCTTC.

The chain has TRBV20-1 and TRBJ2-1; 13 nucleotides match TRBD2. Germline CDR1 and CDR2: DFQATT and SNEGSKA (reference sequence). The V segment lost 1 base and the J segment 3 bases; nucleotides outside the gene matches: 9. The CDR3 totals 18 residues. The CDR3 nucleotides are TGCAGTGCTAGAGTCCCCCGGACTAGCGGGAGTCTCTACAATGAGCAGTTCTTC. Translating it yields CSARVPRTSGSLYNEQFF.

The rearrangement joins TRBV10-3 to TRBJ1-1, with D uncertain. Germline V gene data show CDR1 as ENHRY and CDR2 as SYGVKD. The CDR3 runs to 13 residues. V lost 6 bases and J 1 base, leaving 9 bases between the germline ends. Written as DNA, the CDR3 is TGTGCCATCAGACTCGACCGGAACACTGAAGCTTTCTTT. Its protein is CAIRLDRNTEAFF.

V is TRBV18 and J is TRBJ2-1; D remains unclear. The CDR3 consists of 15 residues. Germline values: CDR1 KGHSH, CDR2 LQKENI. Trimming removed 0 bases at V and 5 bases at J, with 11 bases between. The CDR3 sequence is CASSPPNPTHNEQFF. In DNA form, the CDR3 reads TGTGCCAGCTCACCACCGAACCCGACTCACAATGAGCAGTTCTTC.

This clonotype was counted at least ten times. V and J are TRBV6-1 and TRBJ1-1; TRBD1 matches 8 bases. Germline lookup yields CDR1 MNHNS and CDR2 SASEGT. V gave up 0 bases and J gave up 0 bases; unmatched junction bases: 6. The CDR3 has 17 amino acids. Here the CDR3 reads CASSEALQGAMNTEAFF. The DNA of the CDR3 is TGTGCCAGCAGTGAAGCGCTTCAGGGGGCGATGAACACTGAAGCTTTCTTT.

The rearrangement links TRBV29-1 to TRBJ2-5, with 7 nucleotides matching TRBD2. V was pared by 6 bases and J by 5 bases, with 24 bases of the junction left unmatched. The germline CDR1 and CDR2 sequences are SQVTM and ANQGSEA. The CDR3 covers 18 residues. Here the CDR3 reads CSVDSDFKKRGRGETQYF. Here the CDR3 DNA reads TGCAGCGTCGACTCGGACTTCAAGAAGCGGGGTAGGGGCGAGACCCAGTACTTC.

In DNA form, the CDR3 reads TGTGCCAGCAGTCAACCAGGGGGCAGCTCTAACTATGGCTACACCTTC. Translating it yields CASSQPGGSSNYGYTF. The V gene is TRBV6-1, the J gene TRBJ1-2, with 8 nucleotides matching TRBD1. This CDR3 is built from 16 residues. V dropped 5 bases and J dropped 0; count of bases not matched to a gene: 8. Germline V gives CDR1 MNHNS, CDR2 SASEGT.

The chain has TRBV7-9 and TRBJ2-4, with D maybe TRBD1 (9 bases). Trimming pared 4 bases from V and 6 bases from J, leaving 22 bases between. Germline CDR1 and CDR2: SEHNR and FQNEAQ (reference sequence). The CDR3 sequence is 17 residues long. The CDR3: CASSSGQGLGTGNIQYF. The CDR3 DNA is TGTGCCAGCAGCTCGGGACAGGGACTAGGCACGGGAAACATTCAGTACTTC.

This clonotype has a handful of counts. The chain joins TRBV19 to TRBJ2-2; perhaps TRBD1 as D (5 bases). The germline V gene encodes CDR1 LNHDA and CDR2 SQIVND (reference sequence). This CDR3 comprises 16 residues. Trimming removed 2 bases at V and 0 bases at J, with 10 bases between. The CDR3 DNA reads as TGTGCCAGTAGTATACTCTCGACAGCGAACACCGGGGAGCTGTTTTTT. As protein: CASSILSTANTGELFF.

The CDR3 coding sequence is TGTGCCAGTAGTATAGGGACGAGCAATCAGCCCCAGCATTTT. This sequence encodes CASSIGTSNQPQHF. The V and J genes are TRBV19 and TRBJ1-5; D gene unclear. With 1 base removed from V and 1 base from J, the gap between germline ends came to 5 bases. Germline CDR1 LNHDA, CDR2 SQIVND (reference sequence). The CDR3 length is 14 residues.

This clonotype was recorded at least ten times. The chain combines TRBV12-3 or TRBV12-4 with TRBJ2-5; tentatively, D is TRBD1 or TRBD2 (5 bases each). The CDR3 contains 15 residues. V lost 3 bases, J lost 5 bases, and 16 bases lay in between. CDR3 DNA sequence: TGTGCCAGCAGTTTTGGGCCCCCTGGGGGTGAGACCCAGTACTTC. Amino acid sequence: CASSFGPPGGETQYF.

This clonotype was recorded many times. This rearrangement joins TRBV20-1 to TRBJ2-7; TRBD2 aligns across 9 bases. This CDR3 has 14 amino acids. CDR1 is DFQATT and CDR2 is SNEGSKA in the germline V gene (reference sequence). Trimming took 1 base from V and 3 from J; bases not matched to a gene: 4. The DNA for the CDR3 is TGCAGTGCTAGAGTGGCGGGGGGGGGCTACGAGCAGTACTTC. This codes for CSARVAGGGYEQYF.